The clone carrying this T cell receptor beta chain was detected a few times. These data come from a study of human T cells and chemical hapten exposure. Each cDNA molecule in the library carried unique molecular identifiers. TCRdb fed the 5' RACE reads into MiXCR, producing one record per CDR3 protein. The sample includes 100,000 to 120,000 distinct CDR3 sequences, approximately 20% of them seen just once. V dropped 2 bases and J dropped 3; count of bases not matched to a gene: 2. The CDR3 is 16 amino acids. The germline gives CDR1 MNHEY, CDR2 SVGAGI. The authors extracted total RNA from unfractionated whole blood.

The chain recombines TRBV6-5 with TRBJ2-2, with 11 bases matching TRBD2. This TCR came from a human donor in good health. CDR3 DNA sequence: TGTGCCAGCAGTTACACTAGCGGGAGACACACCGGGGAGCTGTTTTTT. The encoded protein is CASSYTSGRHTGELFF.